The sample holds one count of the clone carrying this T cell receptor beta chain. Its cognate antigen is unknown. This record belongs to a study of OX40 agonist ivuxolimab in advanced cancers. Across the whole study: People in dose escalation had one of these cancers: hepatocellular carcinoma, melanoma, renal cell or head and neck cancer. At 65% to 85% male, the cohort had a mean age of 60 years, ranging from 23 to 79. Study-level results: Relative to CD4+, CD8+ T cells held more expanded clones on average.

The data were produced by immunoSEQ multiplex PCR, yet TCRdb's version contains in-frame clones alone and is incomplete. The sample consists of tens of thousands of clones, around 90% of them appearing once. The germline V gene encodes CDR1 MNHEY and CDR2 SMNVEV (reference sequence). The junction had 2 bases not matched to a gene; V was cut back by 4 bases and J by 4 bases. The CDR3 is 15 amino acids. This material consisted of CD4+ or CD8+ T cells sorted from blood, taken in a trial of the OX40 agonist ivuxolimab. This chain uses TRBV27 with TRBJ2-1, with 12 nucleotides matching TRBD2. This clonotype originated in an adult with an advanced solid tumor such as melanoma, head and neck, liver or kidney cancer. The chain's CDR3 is CASSSLAGGYNEQFF. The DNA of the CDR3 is TGTGCCAGCAGTTCCCTAGCGGGGGGGTACAATGAGCAGTTCTTC.